This paragraph covers one T cell receptor (beta chain) sequence. Time point noted: baseline pretreatment blood. Specified treatment: 15 Gy SBRT to primary tumor, nephrectomy 4 weeks later. This CDR3 is built from 13 residues. Germline V gene lookup returns CDR1 SQVTM and CDR2 ANQGSEA. J lost 7 bases, V lost 4 bases, and 9 bases had no gene match. This record comes from a study of radiation and T cells in renal cell carcinoma. Libraries were prepared by immunoSEQ multiplex PCR; TCRdb keeps only in-frame clonotypes and omits some of them. Of 150,000 or so clones listed, 70% to 90% are singletons. This rearrangement joins TRBV29-1 to TRBJ2-5, with 7 bases that match TRBD2. This clonotype was obtained from a woman in her 50s with renal cell carcinoma. This specimen was blood, taken from a patient whose treatment included radiotherapy and nephrectomy. CDR3 region: CSVGWGGLGTQYF. The CDR3 DNA follows: TGCAGCGTTGGATGGGGGGGTTTGGGGACCCAGTACTTC.